Listed below are T cell receptor beta chains from one sample, sequenced in a study of T cell clonotyping in hematopoietic cell transplantation. Measured with immunoSEQ multiplex PCR; TCRdb has only the in-frame clones, and not every one. Among tens of thousands of clones listed, roughly 88% were seen once. The sequenced sample was peripheral blood mononuclear cells, obtained before stem cell transplant. The receptors shown here come from a woman aged 60-75 years with acute myeloid leukemia. Some clones in this sample may be carry-over from other donors' samples. CDR3s include the opening cysteine and the closing phenylalanine or tryptophan. A D gene is named only where the DNA matches it firmly. Clone size appears in some rows only: once, few, many, or a class for an expanded clone.

CDR3aa: CASSTPRGRHQPQHF
CDR3nt: TGTGCCAGCAGCACCCCCCGAGGGAGACATCAGCCCCAGCATTTT
abundance: -
d_gene: -
j_gene: TRBJ1-5
len: 15
v_gene: TRBV7-8

CDR3aa: CASSVWGLSYNEQFF
CDR3nt: TGTGCCAGCAGCGTCTGGGGGCTGTCCTACAATGAGCAGTTCTTC
abundance: once
d_gene: -
j_gene: TRBJ2-1
len: 15
v_gene: TRBV9

CDR3aa: CASSLTNSYEQYF
CDR3nt: TGTGCCAGCAGTTTGACTAACTCCTACGAGCAGTACTTC
abundance: once
d_gene: -
j_gene: TRBJ2-7
len: 13
v_gene: TRBV25-1

CDR3aa: CSAKPTGGPYEQYF
CDR3nt: TGCAGCGCTAAACCCACAGGGGGCCCCTACGAGCAGTACTTC
abundance: -
d_gene: TRBD1
j_gene: TRBJ2-7
len: 14
v_gene: TRBV29-1

CDR3aa: CASSPVVGGNSPLHF
CDR3nt: TGTGCCAGCAGCCCCGTGGTAGGGGGGAATTCACCCCTCCACTTT
abundance: -
d_gene: -
j_gene: TRBJ1-6
len: 15
v_gene: TRBV11-2

CDR3aa: CASRLTGFYEQYF
CDR3nt: TGTGCCAGCAGGTTGACAGGGTTCTACGAGCAGTACTTC
abundance: once
d_gene: TRBD1
j_gene: TRBJ2-7
len: 13
v_gene: TRBV5-6

CDR3aa: CASSSRTGPYEQYF
CDR3nt: TGTGCCAGCAGCTCCAGGACTGGACCCTACGAGCAGTACTTC
abundance: -
d_gene: -
j_gene: TRBJ2-7
len: 14
v_gene: TRBV7-2

CDR3aa: CASSVNRGRGTYNEQFF
CDR3nt: TGTGCCAGCAGCGTAAACAGGGGCCGGGGGACATACAATGAGCAGTTCTTC
abundance: -
d_gene: -
j_gene: TRBJ2-1
len: 17
v_gene: TRBV9

CDR3aa: CASSLATGLNTEAFF
CDR3nt: TGTGCCAGCAGCTTAGCCACAGGGCTGAACACTGAAGCTTTCTTT
abundance: -
d_gene: -
j_gene: TRBJ1-1
len: 15
v_gene: TRBV7-2

CDR3aa: CASRKTNTGELFF
CDR3nt: TGTGCCAGCAGGAAAACGAACACCGGGGAGCTGTTTTTT
abundance: -
d_gene: -
j_gene: TRBJ2-2
len: 13
v_gene: TRBV6-4

CDR3aa: CASSLRPGDYGYTF
CDR3nt: TGTGCCAGCAGTTTGAGGCCCGGCGACTATGGCTACACCTTC
abundance: -
d_gene: -
j_gene: TRBJ1-2
len: 14
v_gene: TRBV27

CDR3aa: CASSADGGLGEAFF
CDR3nt: TGCGCCAGCAGCGCGGACGGAGGGCTGGGTGAAGCTTTCTTT
abundance: -
d_gene: -
j_gene: TRBJ1-1
len: 14
v_gene: TRBV5-1

CDR3aa: CANSGLAGNEQFF
CDR3nt: TGTGCCAACAGCGGACTAGCGGGCAATGAGCAGTTCTTC
abundance: -
d_gene: TRBD2
j_gene: TRBJ2-1
len: 13
v_gene: TRBV28

CDR3aa: CASSKKDRPFLSIQYF
CDR3nt: TGTGCCAGCAGCAAAAAGGACAGGCCTTTTTTAAGCATTCAGTACTTC
abundance: -
d_gene: -
j_gene: TRBJ2-4
len: 16
v_gene: TRBV21-1

CDR3aa: CASGGGQPQHF
CDR3nt: TGTGCCAGCGGAGGGGGACAGCCCCAGCATTTT
abundance: -
d_gene: -
j_gene: TRBJ1-5
len: 11
v_gene: TRBV27

CDR3aa: CASSGGTSGGSTDTQYF
CDR3nt: TGCGCCAGCAGCGGTGGGACTAGCGGGGGGAGCACAGATACGCAGTATTTT
abundance: -
d_gene: TRBD2
j_gene: TRBJ2-3
len: 17
v_gene: TRBV4-1

CDR3aa: CASRSTSLGWSQYF
CDR3nt: TGTGCCAGCAGATCCACTAGCCTCGGGTGGTCCCAGTACTTC
abundance: once
d_gene: -
j_gene: TRBJ2-5
len: 14
v_gene: TRBV6-5

CDR3aa: CASSQTFWGPQHF
CDR3nt: TGCGCCAGCAGCCAAACTTTCTGGGGGCCCCAGCATTTT
abundance: few
d_gene: -
j_gene: TRBJ1-5
len: 13
v_gene: TRBV4-1

CDR3aa: CASSQTKNTEAFF
CDR3nt: TGTGCCAGCAGCCAAACTAAGAACACTGAAGCTTTCTTT
abundance: -
d_gene: -
j_gene: TRBJ1-1
len: 13
v_gene: TRBV11-2

CDR3aa: CASSDLGPLNSPLHF
CDR3nt: TGTGCCAGCAGTGACCTGGGACCGTTGAATTCACCCCTCCACTTT
abundance: -
d_gene: -
j_gene: TRBJ1-6
len: 15
v_gene: TRBV6-1

CDR3aa: CASSAFGGQAGELFF
CDR3nt: TGTGCTAGCAGCGCATTCGGGGGGCAGGCTGGGGAGCTGTTTTTT
abundance: -
d_gene: -
j_gene: TRBJ2-2
len: 15
v_gene: TRBV7-7

CDR3aa: CASSSGTNYEQYF
CDR3nt: TGTGCCAGCAGCTCCGGGACAAACTACGAGCAGTACTTC
abundance: -
d_gene: -
j_gene: TRBJ2-7
len: 13
v_gene: TRBV11-3

CDR3aa: CASSIVGQGSEKLFF
CDR3nt: TGTGCCAGTAGTATTGTGGGACAGGGATCTGAAAAACTGTTTTTT
abundance: -
d_gene: TRBD1
j_gene: TRBJ1-4
len: 15
v_gene: TRBV19

CDR3aa: CASSPGRIEAFF
CDR3nt: TGTGCCAGCAGCCCAGGACGGATTGAAGCTTTCTTT
abundance: -
d_gene: -
j_gene: TRBJ1-1
len: 12
v_gene: TRBV7-8

CDR3aa: CASSLGGVSTEAFF
CDR3nt: TGTGCCAGCAGCTTAGGCGGGGTGAGCACTGAAGCTTTCTTT
abundance: -
d_gene: -
j_gene: TRBJ1-1
len: 14
v_gene: TRBV7-3

CDR3aa: CASSRTGQGYEQYF
CDR3nt: TGTGCCAGCAGTCGGACGGGACAGGGCTACGAGCAGTACTTC
abundance: -
d_gene: TRBD1
j_gene: TRBJ2-7
len: 14
v_gene: TRBV27